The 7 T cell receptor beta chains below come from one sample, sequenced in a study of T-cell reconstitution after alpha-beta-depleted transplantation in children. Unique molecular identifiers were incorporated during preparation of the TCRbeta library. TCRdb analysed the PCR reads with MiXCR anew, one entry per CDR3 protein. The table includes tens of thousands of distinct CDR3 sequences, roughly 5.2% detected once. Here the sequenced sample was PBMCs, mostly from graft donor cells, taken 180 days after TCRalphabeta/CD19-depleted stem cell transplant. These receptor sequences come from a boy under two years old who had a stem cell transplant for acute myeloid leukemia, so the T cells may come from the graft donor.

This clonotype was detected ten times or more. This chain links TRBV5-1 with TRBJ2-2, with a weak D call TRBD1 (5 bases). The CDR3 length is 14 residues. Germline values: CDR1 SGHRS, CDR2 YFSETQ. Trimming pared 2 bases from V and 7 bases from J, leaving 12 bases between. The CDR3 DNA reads TGCGCCAGCAGCTTAGGGGCAGAGAGCGGGGAGCTGTTTTTT. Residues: CASSLGAESGELFF.

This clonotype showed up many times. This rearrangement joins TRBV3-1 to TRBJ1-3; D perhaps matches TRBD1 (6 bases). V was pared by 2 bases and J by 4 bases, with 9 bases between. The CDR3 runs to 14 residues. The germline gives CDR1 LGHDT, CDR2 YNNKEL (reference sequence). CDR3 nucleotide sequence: TGTGCCAGCAGCCAAACAGGGCGCGGAAACACCATATATTTT. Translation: CASSQTGRGNTIYF.

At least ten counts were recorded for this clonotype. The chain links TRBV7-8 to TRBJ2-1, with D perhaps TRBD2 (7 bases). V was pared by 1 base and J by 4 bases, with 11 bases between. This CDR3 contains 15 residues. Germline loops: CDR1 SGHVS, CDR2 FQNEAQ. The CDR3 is CASSLGGGSYNEQFF. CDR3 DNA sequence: TGTGCCAGCAGCTTAGGGGGGGGCAGTTACAATGAGCAGTTCTTC.

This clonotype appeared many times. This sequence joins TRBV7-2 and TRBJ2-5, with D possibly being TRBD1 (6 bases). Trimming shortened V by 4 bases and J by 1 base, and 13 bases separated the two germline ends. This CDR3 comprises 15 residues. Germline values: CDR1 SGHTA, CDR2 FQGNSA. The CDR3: CASSSIGTRQETQYF. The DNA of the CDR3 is TGTGCCAGCAGCTCTATCGGGACACGCCAAGAGACCCAGTACTTC.

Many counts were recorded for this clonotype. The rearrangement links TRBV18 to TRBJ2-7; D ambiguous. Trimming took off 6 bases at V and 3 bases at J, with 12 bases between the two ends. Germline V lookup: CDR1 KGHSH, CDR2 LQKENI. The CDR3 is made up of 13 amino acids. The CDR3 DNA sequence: TGTGCCAGCTCCCCCACCCGAGACTACGAGCAGTACTTC. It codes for CASSPTRDYEQYF.

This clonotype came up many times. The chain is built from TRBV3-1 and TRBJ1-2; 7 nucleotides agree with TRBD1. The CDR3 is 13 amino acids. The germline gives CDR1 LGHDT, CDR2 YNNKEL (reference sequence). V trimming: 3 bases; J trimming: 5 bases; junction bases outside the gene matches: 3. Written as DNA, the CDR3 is TGTGCCAGCAGCCAGGGGACAGCATATGGCTACACCTTC. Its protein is CASSQGTAYGYTF.

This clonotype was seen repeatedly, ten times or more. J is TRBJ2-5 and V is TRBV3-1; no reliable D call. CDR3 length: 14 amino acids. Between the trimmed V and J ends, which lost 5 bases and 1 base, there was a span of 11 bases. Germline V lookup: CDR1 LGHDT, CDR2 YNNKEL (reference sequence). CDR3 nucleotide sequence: TGTGCCAGCAGCTACGGACCTTTCCAAGAGACCCAGTACTTC. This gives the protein CASSYGPFQETQYF.